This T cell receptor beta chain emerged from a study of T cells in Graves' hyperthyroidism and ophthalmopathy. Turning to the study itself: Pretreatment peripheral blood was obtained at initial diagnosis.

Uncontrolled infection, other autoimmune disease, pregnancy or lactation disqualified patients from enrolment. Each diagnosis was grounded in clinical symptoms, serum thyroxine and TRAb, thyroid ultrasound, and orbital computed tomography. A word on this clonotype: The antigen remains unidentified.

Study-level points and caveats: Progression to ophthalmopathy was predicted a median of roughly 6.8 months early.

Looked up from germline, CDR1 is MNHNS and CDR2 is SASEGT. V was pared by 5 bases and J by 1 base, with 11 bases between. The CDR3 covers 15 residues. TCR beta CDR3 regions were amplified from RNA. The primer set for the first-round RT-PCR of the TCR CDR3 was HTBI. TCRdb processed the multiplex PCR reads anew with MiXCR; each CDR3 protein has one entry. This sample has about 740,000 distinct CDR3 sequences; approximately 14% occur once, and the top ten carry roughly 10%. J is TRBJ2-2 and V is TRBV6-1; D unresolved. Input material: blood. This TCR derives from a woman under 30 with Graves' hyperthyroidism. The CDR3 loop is CASSYISQNTGELFF. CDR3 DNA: TGTGCCAGCAGTTATATTTCCCAGAACACCGGGGAGCTGTTTTTT.